Below, 22 T cell receptor beta chains from the same sample are listed, as sequenced in a study of blood T cell repertoires in COVID-19. Measured with immunoSEQ multiplex PCR; TCRdb has only the in-frame clones, and not every one. Of around 100,000 clones listed, roughly 71% are singletons. Specimen: peripheral blood. All receptors come from a man aged 80 or over with acute or convalescent COVID-19.

CDR3 amino acids: CASSGDPSLTEAFF. The DNA of the CDR3 is TGTGCCAGCAGTGGAGACCCTAGTTTGACTGAAGCTTTCTTT. The genes are TRBV28 and TRBJ1-1, with D uncertain. Trimming pared 5 bases from V and 5 bases from J, leaving 15 bases between. The CDR3 runs 14 residues. The germline gives CDR1 MDHEN, CDR2 SYDVKM.

The CDR3 DNA follows: TGTGCCAGCCAACGGAGGGGAGCGATTGAGCAGTTCTTC. Translating gives CASQRRGAIEQFF. V gene TRBV28 combines with J gene TRBJ2-1, with D tentatively TRBD2 (6 bases). V lost 8 bases and J lost 9, with 17 bases in between. Germline CDR1 reads MDHEN; CDR2 reads SYDVKM. The CDR3 extends over 13 amino acids.

V gene TRBV5-1 combines with J gene TRBJ2-1; 10 bases are shared with TRBD2. The CDR3 loop spans 16 amino acids. Trimming cost V 0 bases and J 7 bases; bases outside gene matches: 7. Germline loops: CDR1 SGHRS, CDR2 YFSETQ. The CDR3 region has the DNA TGCGCCAGCAGCTTGGTAGCTAGCGGGAGTGCTAATGAGCAGTTCTTC. It specifies CASSLVASGSANEQFF.

This chain links TRBV25-1 with TRBJ1-4; D is unresolved. The CDR3 covers 15 residues. The V gene's germline CDR1 is MGHDK and CDR2 SYGVNS. Trimming removed 3 bases from V and 7 bases from J, with 15 bases in between. CDR3 coding DNA: TGTGCCAGCAGTGACGTGAATTTTTCGGGTGAAAAACTGTTTTTT. It codes for CASSDVNFSGEKLFF.

About this clone: This sample also contains other DNA sequences that code for the same CDR3. The V call is TRBV5-4, the J call TRBJ2-7; TRBD2 is a possible D gene (5 bases). Trimming took off 2 bases at V and 7 bases at J, with 7 bases between the two ends. This CDR3 is 11 amino acids long. Germline loops: CDR1 SGHNT, CDR2 YYREEE (reference sequence). The CDR3 sequence: CASSFGGEQYF. The CDR3 DNA follows: TGTGCCAGCAGCTTTGGAGGAGAGCAGTACTTC.

The J gene is TRBJ2-7, the V gene TRBV5-4; D possibly corresponds to TRBD2 (6 bases). Trimming cost V 4 bases and J 0 bases, with 17 bases left between them. Germline V gene lookup returns CDR1 SGHNT and CDR2 YYREEE (reference sequence). This CDR3 spans 16 amino acids. The CDR3 here is CASSPRGSKSSYEQYF. The CDR3 nucleotides are TGTGCCAGCAGCCCCCGGGGGTCTAAAAGCTCCTACGAGCAGTACTTC.

V usage is TRBV29-1 and J usage is TRBJ2-1, with 7 bases matching TRBD1. J lost 6 bases, V lost 6 bases, and 11 bases had no gene match. The CDR3 covers 14 residues. Germline loops: CDR1 SQVTM, CDR2 ANQGSEA. CDR3: CSVTAGTELNEQFF. CDR3 DNA: TGCAGCGTCACTGCCGGGACAGAACTCAATGAGCAGTTCTTC.

This clone was counted between two and nine times. The V gene is TRBV4-1, the J gene TRBJ2-1; 7 bases are a match to TRBD2. CDR3 size: 18 residues. Trimming took 0 bases from V and 5 from J; bases not matched to a gene: 13. The germline V gene has CDR1 MGHRA and CDR2 YSYEKL. The CDR3 DNA reads TGCGCCAGCAGCCAAGATCCCGGGACTACAAGGCCCAACAATGAGCAGTTCTTC. Translating gives CASSQDPGTTRPNNEQFF.

The gene calls are TRBV2 and TRBJ2-2; 12 nucleotides agree with TRBD2. Unmatched junction bases numbered 13, after V lost 6 bases and J lost 5 bases. CDR3 size: 18 residues. Germline values: CDR1 SNHLY, CDR2 FYNNEI. This CDR3 is CASSRYRLAGEKTGELFF. CDR3 DNA: TGTGCCAGCAGCAGGTATAGACTAGCGGGAGAAAAGACCGGGGAGCTGTTTTTT. The entire variable domain, with the rest obtained from reference TRBV2 and TRBJ2-2, is as follows: EPEVTQTPSHQVTQMGQEVILRCVPISNHLYFYWYRQILGQKVEFLVSFYNNEISEKSEIFDDQFSVERPDGSNFTLKIRSTKLEDSAMYFCASSRYRLAGEKTGELFFGEGSRLTVL.

The chain combines TRBV29-1 with TRBJ2-1; TRBD1 matches at 7 bases. V gave up 8 bases and J gave up 4 bases; unmatched junction bases: 11. CDR3 length: 14 amino acids. In germline, CDR1 is SQVTM, CDR2 ANQGSEA. The DNA for the CDR3 is TGCAGCTTCGGTTGGGGGACAGCTTACAATGAGCAGTTCTTC. Translating it yields CSFGWGTAYNEQFF.

This sequence joins TRBV6-6 and TRBJ1-3, with no clear D. Germline CDR1 and CDR2: MNHNY and SVGAGI (reference sequence). Trimming removed 0 bases at V and 3 bases at J, with 6 bases between. This CDR3 contains 14 residues. CDR3 residues: CASSYSSNGNTIYF. The DNA of the CDR3 is TGTGCCAGCAGTTACTCGAGTAATGGAAACACCATATATTTT.

V usage is TRBV3-1 (or the pseudogene TRBV3-2) and J usage is TRBJ1-1; 10 positions match TRBD1. CDR3 length equals 14 residues. Losses at the gene ends were 5 bases for V and 3 bases for J; bases not matched to a gene: 3. Germline V gene lookup returns CDR1 LGHDT and CDR2 YNNKEL (reference sequence). Here the CDR3 reads CASSRTGGYTEAFF. The CDR3 DNA sequence: TGTGCCAGCAGCAGGACAGGGGGTTACACTGAAGCTTTCTTT.

The genes are TRBV2 and TRBJ1-5, with 8 bases lining up with TRBD1. Germline V gene lookup returns CDR1 SNHLY and CDR2 FYNNEI. J gave up 3 bases and V 4 bases, and 2 bases lay outside the gene matches. This CDR3 has 14 residues. The CDR3 sequence: CASSGQGANQPQHF. CDR3 in DNA: TGTGCCAGCAGTGGGCAGGGGGCCAATCAGCCCCAGCATTTT.

This clone was counted once. The V and J genes are TRBV9 and TRBJ2-3, with D perhaps matching TRBD2 (6 bases). Germline lookup yields CDR1 SGDLS and CDR2 YYNGEE. The CDR3 consists of 13 residues. V gave up 3 bases and J gave up 6 bases, with 11 bases separating them. This chain's CDR3 is CASSAGGRDTQYF. The CDR3 nucleotides are TGTGCCAGCAGCGCCGGGGGTAGGGATACGCAGTATTTT.

The V gene is TRBV6-1, the J gene TRBJ2-7; D remains unclear. This CDR3 comprises 13 residues. Germline V gene data show CDR1 as MNHNS and CDR2 as SASEGT. Trimming shortened V by 3 bases and J by 0 bases, and 6 bases separated the two germline ends. This CDR3 is CASSDELSYEQYF. The CDR3 coding sequence is TGTGCCAGCAGTGACGAGCTCTCCTACGAGCAGTACTTC.

The V call is TRBV11-2, the J call TRBJ2-1; maybe TRBD1 (6 bases). From germline, CDR1 is SGHAT and CDR2 FQNNGV. V shed 1 base and J shed 5 bases, with 15 bases lying between them. This CDR3 is built from 16 residues. This chain's CDR3 is CASSLVVGKGDNEQFF. CDR3 in DNA: TGTGCCAGCAGCTTAGTGGTGGGGAAGGGGGACAATGAGCAGTTCTTC. Together with reference TRBV11-2 and TRBJ2-1, the CDR3 gives the full variable domain: EAGVAQSPRYKIIEKRQSVAFWCNPISGHATLYWYQQILGQGPKLLIQFQNNGVVDDSQLPKDRFSAERLKGVDSTLKIQPAKLEDSAVYLCASSLVVGKGDNEQFFGPGTRLTVL.

V and J are TRBV6-5 and TRBJ2-3; D is undetermined. The length of the CDR3 is 12 residues. The V end lost 5 bases, the J end lost 6 bases, and 9 bases lay between the germline ends. Germline-derived CDR1 and CDR2 are MNHEY and SVGAGI. The CDR3 sequence is CASSTPPDTQYF. The CDR3 coding sequence is TGTGCCAGCAGTACTCCCCCGGATACGCAGTATTTT.

This clone was seen more than once but under ten times. The chain combines TRBV4-1 with TRBJ2-7; 7 bases line up with TRBD2. CDR1 is MGHRA, CDR2 YSYEKL, per germline. With 1 base clipped from V and 0 bases from J, the junction kept 3 bases outside the gene matches. The length of the CDR3 is 15 residues. This CDR3 reads CASSQGSGISYEQYF. CDR3 sequence (DNA): TGCGCCAGCAGCCAAGGAAGCGGGATCTCCTACGAGCAGTACTTC.

The chain recombines TRBV7-2 with TRBJ1-4; TRBD1 matches 7 bases. Trimming removed 6 bases from V and 8 bases from J; junction bases left unmatched: 9. Germline values: CDR1 SGHTA, CDR2 FQGNSA. The CDR3 has 14 residues. The CDR3 DNA sequence: TGTGCCAGCAGTGCCGGGGACAGTAGAGAAAAACTGTTTTTT. It is translated as CASSAGDSREKLFF.

The chain recombines TRBV10-3 with TRBJ2-1, with 11 bases identical to TRBD2. This CDR3 spans 15 amino acids. The ends lost 10 bases at V and 7 bases at J; junction bases unmatched: 12. Looked up from germline, CDR1 is ENHRY and CDR2 is SYGVKD. Here the CDR3 reads CATNPTSGRENEQFF. In DNA, the CDR3 is TGTGCCACCAATCCCACTAGCGGGAGAGAAAATGAGCAGTTCTTC.

This clone was recorded once. CDR3 amino acids: CASSLDRFNEKLFF. The CDR3 nucleotides read TGTGCCAGCAGCTTAGACAGGTTTAATGAAAAACTGTTTTTT. V usage is TRBV7-2 and J usage is TRBJ1-4; D may be TRBD1 (5 bases). The V gene lost 1 base and the J gene lost 4 bases, with 7 bases spanning the gap. Germline CDR1 SGHTA, CDR2 FQGNSA. The CDR3 runs to 14 residues.

The genes are TRBV20-1 and TRBJ2-3; D perhaps matches TRBD2 (5 bases). V lost 6 bases to trimming and J lost 2 bases, with 15 bases between them. From germline, CDR1 is DFQATT and CDR2 SNEGSKA (reference sequence). CDR3 length: 14 amino acids. The CDR3 sequence: CSASTGSHTDTQYF. CDR3 nucleotides: TGCAGTGCGAGTACGGGGTCTCACACAGATACGCAGTATTTT.